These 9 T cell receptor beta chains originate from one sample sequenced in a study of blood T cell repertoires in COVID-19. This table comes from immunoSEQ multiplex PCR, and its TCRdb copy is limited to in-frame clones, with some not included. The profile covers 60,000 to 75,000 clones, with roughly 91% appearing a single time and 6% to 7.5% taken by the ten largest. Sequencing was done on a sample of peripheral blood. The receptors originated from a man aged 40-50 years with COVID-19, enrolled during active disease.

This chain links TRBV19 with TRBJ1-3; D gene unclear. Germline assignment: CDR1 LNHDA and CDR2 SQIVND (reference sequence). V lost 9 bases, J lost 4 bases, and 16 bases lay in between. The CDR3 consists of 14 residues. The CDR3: CASRMAFVGNTIYF. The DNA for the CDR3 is TGTGCCAGCCGTATGGCATTTGTGGGAAACACCATATATTTT.

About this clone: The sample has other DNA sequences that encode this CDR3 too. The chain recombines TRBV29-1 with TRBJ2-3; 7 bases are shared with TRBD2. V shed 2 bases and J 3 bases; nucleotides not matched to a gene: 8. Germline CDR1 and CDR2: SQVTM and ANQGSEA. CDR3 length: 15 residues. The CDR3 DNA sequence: TGCAGCGTTGAAATCGGGGCTAGCGGAACAGATACGCAGTATTTT. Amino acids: CSVEIGASGTDTQYF.

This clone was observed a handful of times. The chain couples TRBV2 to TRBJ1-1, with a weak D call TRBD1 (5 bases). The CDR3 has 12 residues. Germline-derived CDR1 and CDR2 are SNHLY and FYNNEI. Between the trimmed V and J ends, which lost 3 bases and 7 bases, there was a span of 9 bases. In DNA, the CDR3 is TGTGCCAGCAGTGATCAGGGCTTTGAAGCTTTCTTT. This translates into CASSDQGFEAFF. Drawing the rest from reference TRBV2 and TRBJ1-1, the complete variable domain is EPEVTQTPSHQVTQMGQEVILRCVPISNHLYFYWYRQILGQKVEFLVSFYNNEISEKSEIFDDQFSVERPDGSNFTLKIRSTKLEDSAMYFCASSDQGFEAFFGQGTRLTVV.

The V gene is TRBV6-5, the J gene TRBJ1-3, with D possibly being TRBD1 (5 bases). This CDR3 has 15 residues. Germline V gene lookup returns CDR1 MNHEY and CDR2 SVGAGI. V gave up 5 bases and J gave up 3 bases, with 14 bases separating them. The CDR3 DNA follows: TGTGCCAGCAGTCCTCAGGGCTCGGGTGGAAACACCATATATTTT. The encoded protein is CASSPQGSGGNTIYF.

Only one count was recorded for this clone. The CDR3 DNA is TGTGCCAGCAGTGGGGACAGTTTCAATCAGCCCCAGCATTTT. This encodes CASSGDSFNQPQHF. This rearrangement joins TRBV2 to TRBJ1-5, with 7 positions matching TRBD1. The ends lost 4 bases at V and 3 bases at J; junction bases unmatched: 3. The CDR3 totals 14 residues. The V gene's germline CDR1 is SNHLY and CDR2 FYNNEI.

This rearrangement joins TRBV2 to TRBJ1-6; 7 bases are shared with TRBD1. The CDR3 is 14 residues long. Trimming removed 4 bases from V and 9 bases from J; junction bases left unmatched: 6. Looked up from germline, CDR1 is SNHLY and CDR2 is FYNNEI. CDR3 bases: TGTGCCAGCAGTGGACAGGGCTCTATTTCACCCCTCCACTTT. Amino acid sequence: CASSGQGSISPLHF.

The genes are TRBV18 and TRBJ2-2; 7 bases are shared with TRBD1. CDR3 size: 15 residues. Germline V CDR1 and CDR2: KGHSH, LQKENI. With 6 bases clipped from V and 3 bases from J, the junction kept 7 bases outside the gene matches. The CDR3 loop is CASSPTGRDTGELFF. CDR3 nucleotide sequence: TGTGCCAGCTCGCCGACAGGGCGGGACACCGGGGAGCTGTTTTTT.

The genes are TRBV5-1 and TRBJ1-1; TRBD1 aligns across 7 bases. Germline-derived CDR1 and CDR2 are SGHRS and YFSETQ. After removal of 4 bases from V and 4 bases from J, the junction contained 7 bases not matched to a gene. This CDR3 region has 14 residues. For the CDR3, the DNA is TGCGCCAGCAGCACGATGCCAGGGGGCACTGAAGCTTTCTTT. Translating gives CASSTMPGGTEAFF. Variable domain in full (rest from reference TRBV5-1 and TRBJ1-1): KAGVTQTPRYLIKTRGQQVTLSCSPISGHRSVSWYQQTPGQGLQFLFEYFSETQRNKGNFPGRFSGRQFSNSRSEMNVSTLELGDSALYLCASSTMPGGTEAFFGQGTRLTVV.

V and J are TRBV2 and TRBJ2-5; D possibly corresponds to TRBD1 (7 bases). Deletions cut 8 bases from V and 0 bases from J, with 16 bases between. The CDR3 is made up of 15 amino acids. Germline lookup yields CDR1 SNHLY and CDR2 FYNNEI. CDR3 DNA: TGTGCCAGCGGAGGGGGCGGGGCGTACCAAGAGACCCAGTACTTC. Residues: CASGGGGAYQETQYF.